The sequence of this TCR beta chain was determined in a study of T cell clonotyping in hematopoietic cell transplantation. Time point in this sample: recipient sample about 28 days before transplant, after cytoreduction. CDR1 is MNHEY and CDR2 is SVGAGI in the germline V gene. CDR3 length equals 15 residues. V shed 2 bases and J shed 4 bases, with 15 bases lying between them. The data were produced by immunoSEQ multiplex PCR, yet TCRdb's version contains in-frame clones alone and is incomplete. The data contain some 30,000 clones, over 60% of them singletons. Sequenced here: peripheral blood mononuclear cells, sampled before stem cell transplant. The origin of this receptor is a woman aged 30 to 39 with chronic myeloid leukemia. Some clones in this sample may be carry-over from other donors' samples. The rearrangement links TRBV6-5 to TRBJ2-7; tentatively, D is TRBD2 (7 bases). The CDR3 spells CASSYDAGAYYEQYF. The CDR3 DNA reads TGTGCCAGCAGTTACGACGCGGGGGCTTATTACGAGCAGTACTTC.